The 27 T cell receptor beta chains given below trace back to one sample, sequenced in a study of human T cells and chemical hapten exposure. Time point given: pre-sensitization, week 0. Stated treatment: therapeutic diphenylcyclopropenone sensitization with weekly scalp DPC. TCRdb reprocessed the RACE reads with MiXCR, giving one entry per CDR3 protein. This sample yields some 84,000 distinct CDR3 sequences, of which 8.5% are seen a single time; 2.6% belongs to the top ten. Sequences were derived from whole blood, sampled in connection with sensitization to the hapten diphenylcyclopropenone (DPC). The source of these receptors is a man between 35 and 55 years old with alopecia areata. Some clones in this sample may be carry-over from other donors' samples.

This clonotype was detected ten times or more. The CDR3 loop is CASSRTGPSSGNTIYF. The CDR3 DNA is TGTGCCAGCTCACGGACGGGACCGAGCTCTGGAAACACCATATATTTT. This chain joins TRBV18 and TRBJ1-3, with D possibly TRBD1 on 5 matching bases. This CDR3 contains 16 residues. V was pared by 4 bases and J by 0 bases, with 13 bases between. Germline lookup yields CDR1 KGHSH and CDR2 LQKENI.

This clonotype was observed a few times. V gene TRBV14 combines with J gene TRBJ1-6; D remains unclear. Trimming took 0 bases from V and 7 from J, leaving 13 bases between them. This CDR3 contains 16 residues. Germline CDR1 reads SGHDN; CDR2 reads FVKESK. The CDR3 here is CASSQDQLRSNSPLHF. The CDR3 bases are TGTGCCAGCAGCCAAGATCAGCTCAGGTCGAATTCACCCCTCCACTTT.

This clonotype was detected ten times or more. The chain has TRBV7-9 and TRBJ1-2; D gene ambiguous. CDR1 and CDR2 (germline): SEHNR, FQNEAQ (reference sequence). With 6 bases removed from V and 7 bases from J, the gap between germline ends came to 9 bases. CDR3 length: 11 amino acids. CDR3 DNA sequence: TGTGCCAGCAGGACCTCTGCTGGCTACACCTTC. Protein product: CASRTSAGYTF. The whole variable domain, remainder taken from reference TRBV7-9 and TRBJ1-2, is DTGVSQNPRHKITKRGQNVTFRCDPISEHNRLYWYRQTLGQGPEFLTYFQNEAQLEKSRLLSDRFSAERPKGSFSTLEIQRTEQGDSAMYLCASRTSAGYTFGSGTRLTVV.

In its sample, this clonotype was seen many times. In DNA, the CDR3 is TGTGCCACTGGACGCACAGATACGCAGTATTTT. Protein product: CATGRTDTQYF. The rearrangement joins TRBV24-1 to TRBJ2-3; D ambiguous. There are 11 residues in the CDR3. Germline CDR1 and CDR2: KGHDR and SFDVKD. V lost 10 bases to trimming and J lost 1 base, with 5 bases between them.

This clonotype was observed a few times. The CDR3 sequence: CASSGTGGVSEKLFF. DNA for the CDR3: TGTGCCAGCAGCGGCACAGGGGGCGTCTCGGAAAAACTGTTTTTT. The chain carries TRBV28 and TRBJ1-4; the match to TRBD1 covers 9 bases. This CDR3 comprises 15 residues. V trimming: 6 bases; J trimming: 8 bases; junction bases outside the gene matches: 10. Per germline, CDR1 MDHEN and CDR2 SYDVKM.

This clonotype showed up many times. This sequence joins TRBV20-1 and TRBJ1-2; 7 bases are shared with TRBD1. The CDR3 runs to 12 residues. The V gene's germline CDR1 is DFQATT and CDR2 SNEGSKA (reference sequence). DNA for the CDR3: TGCACCGGACAGGACGGCGTCTATGGCTACACCTTC. It specifies CTGQDGVYGYTF.

This clonotype occurred a few times. In DNA, the CDR3 is TGTGCCAGCATTGGGGCCACTGAAGCTTTCTTT. Residues: CASIGATEAFF. The chain carries TRBV28 and TRBJ1-1; D is perhaps TRBD1 (5 bases). The CDR3 covers 11 residues. Looked up from germline, CDR1 is MDHEN and CDR2 is SYDVKM. The V and J ends lost 7 bases and 4 bases respectively, with 7 bases between them.

This rearrangement joins TRBV7-6 to TRBJ2-7; 7 bases fit TRBD2. The V and J ends lost 1 base and 4 bases, in that order; junction bases with no gene match: 7. This CDR3 is built from 15 residues. CDR1 is SGHVS, CDR2 FNYEAQ, per germline. The CDR3 DNA reads as TGTGCCAGCAGCTTAGGAGGCGGGAGCACGTACGAGCAGTACTTC. It encodes CASSLGGGSTYEQYF.

This clonotype came up many times. This chain connects TRBV20-1 to TRBJ2-5; D may be TRBD2 (5 bases). The V gene's germline CDR1 is DFQATT and CDR2 SNEGSKA (reference sequence). CDR3 length equals 12 residues. The V end lost 4 bases, the J end lost 6 bases, and 12 bases lay between the germline ends. The CDR3 DNA sequence: TGCAGTGCTATAGACGAGGGTCAGACCCAGTACTTC. Translated: CSAIDEGQTQYF.

The genes are TRBV29-1 and TRBJ2-3; 9 bases map to TRBD1. There are 13 residues in the CDR3. CDR1 SQVTM and CDR2 ANQGSEA come from the germline V gene. V was pared by 7 bases and J by 1 base, with 3 bases of the junction left unmatched. The CDR3 DNA follows: TGCAGCGCAGGACAGGGGCGCACAGATACGCAGTATTTT. Amino acids: CSAGQGRTDTQYF.

This chain joins TRBV9 and TRBJ2-3; a weak D match, TRBD2 (6 bases). This CDR3 has 17 amino acids. The V gene's germline CDR1 is SGDLS and CDR2 YYNGEE. Trimming took off 2 bases at V and 2 bases at J, with 18 bases between the two ends. CDR3 DNA: TGTGCCAGCAGCGTGGTAGGAGGGATTGGGGACACAGATACGCAGTATTTT. This translates into CASSVVGGIGDTDTQYF.

The chain has TRBV11-2 and TRBJ2-2; no reliable D call. This CDR3 is built from 14 residues. CDR1 SGHAT and CDR2 FQNNGV come from the germline V gene. V was clipped by 1 base and J by 0 bases, with 3 bases between them. CDR3 nucleotides: TGTGCCAGCAGCTTAGGGCCGAACACCGGGGAGCTGTTTTTT. It encodes CASSLGPNTGELFF.

The V gene is TRBV7-2, the J gene TRBJ2-3, with 10 bases identical to TRBD2. CDR1 and CDR2 from the germline V gene are SGHTA and FQGNSA. The V segment lost 4 bases and the J segment 4 bases; nucleotides outside the gene matches: 5. The CDR3 is 15 amino acids. CDR3 in amino acids: CASSSGTSAPDTQYF. In DNA form, the CDR3 reads TGTGCCAGCAGCTCCGGGACTAGCGCCCCAGATACGCAGTATTTT.

This clonotype was detected a few times. The V and J genes are TRBV7-2 and TRBJ1-3; tentative D call: TRBD1 (5 bases). CDR1 and CDR2 (germline): SGHTA, FQGNSA. The V end was cut by 5 bases, the J end by 6 bases, with 14 bases between. The CDR3 covers 14 residues. CDR3 loop: CASSQGEGENTIYF. CDR3 DNA sequence: TGTGCCAGCAGCCAAGGGGAGGGAGAAAACACCATATATTTT.

This clonotype was seen ten or more times. The CDR3 loop reads CASTQRGGSNTEAFF. In DNA, the CDR3 is TGCGCCAGCACCCAAAGGGGGGGGTCGAACACTGAAGCTTTCTTT. The gene calls are TRBV5-1 and TRBJ1-1; D perhaps matches TRBD1 (6 bases). This CDR3 region has 15 residues. CDR1 and CDR2 (germline): SGHRS, YFSETQ. Trimming shortened V by 6 bases and J by 1 base, and 16 bases separated the two germline ends.

The rearrangement links TRBV6-5 to TRBJ1-1; D ambiguous. CDR3 length: 11 amino acids. From germline, CDR1 is MNHEY and CDR2 SVGAGI. Trimming cost V 4 bases and J 3 bases, with 3 bases left between them. Written as DNA, the CDR3 is TGTGCCAGCAGTTTGCACACTGAAGCTTTCTTT. Translated, it gives CASSLHTEAFF.

This clonotype was counted ten times or more. The rearrangement uses TRBV7-3 and TRBJ2-6; D unresolved. Germline CDR1 reads SGHTA; CDR2 reads FQGTGA. CDR3 length equals 14 residues. V shed 0 bases and J shed 4 bases, with 4 bases lying between them. CDR3 sequence (DNA): TGTGCCAGCAGCTTAACGCTAGGGGCCAACGTCCTGACTTTC. It codes for CASSLTLGANVLTF.

This clonotype was detected only a few times. CDR3 sequence reads: CASSRGQGGYEQYV. In DNA form, the CDR3 reads TGTGCCAGCTCCCGCGGACAGGGAGGGTACGAGCAGTACGTC. This chain links TRBV18 with TRBJ2-7; a possible D gene is TRBD1 (8 bases). Trimming cost V 6 bases and J 4 bases, with 16 bases left between them. The CDR3 spans 14 residues. From germline, CDR1 is KGHSH and CDR2 LQKENI.

This clonotype turned up a few times. The chain has TRBV7-9 and TRBJ2-3, with D perhaps TRBD1 (7 bases). CDR3 length equals 15 residues. The germline CDR1 and CDR2 sequences are SEHNR and FQNEAQ (reference sequence). The V and J ends lost 3 bases and 4 bases respectively, with 14 bases between them. CDR3 bases: TGTGCCAGCAGCTTTCAGGGGGGAGGAGCAGATACGCAGTATTTT. It yields the protein CASSFQGGGADTQYF.

The chain is built from TRBV29-1 and TRBJ1-1, with a possible D match to TRBD1 (5 bases). This CDR3 has 15 amino acids. V was shortened by 7 bases and J by 1 base, with 19 bases between the two germline ends. Germline V gene sequence: CDR1 SQVTM, CDR2 ANQGSEA. CDR3 sequence: CSAPRPPGGNTEAFF. The CDR3 nucleotides read TGCAGCGCCCCCCGTCCCCCGGGGGGGAACACTGAAGCTTTCTTT.

This clonotype was picked up a small number of times. CDR3 protein: CASSVEIDTNTEAFF. Here the CDR3 DNA reads TGTGCCAGCAGCGTAGAAATCGACACTAACACTGAAGCTTTCTTT. The chain is built from TRBV9 and TRBJ1-1; D unresolved. CDR3 length: 15 amino acids. The germline CDR1 and CDR2 sequences are SGDLS and YYNGEE. V lost 0 bases to trimming and J lost 2 bases, with 11 bases between them.

The chain employs TRBV14 and TRBJ1-5; possibly TRBD1 for D (6 bases). This CDR3 has 15 residues. Germline V CDR1 and CDR2: SGHDN, FVKESK. V lost 1 base to trimming and J lost 6 bases, with 13 bases between them. The CDR3 sequence: CASSQAGGSSQPQHF. The CDR3 nucleotides read TGTGCCAGCAGCCAAGCGGGGGGCTCGAGTCAGCCCCAGCATTTT. Supplemented by reference TRBV14 and TRBJ1-5, the full variable domain reads EAGVTQFPSHSVIEKGQTVTLRCDPISGHDNLYWYRRVMGKEIKFLLHFVKESKQDESGMPNNRFLAERTGGTYSTLKVQPAELEDSGVYFCASSQAGGSSQPQHFGDGTRLSIL.

The chain recombines TRBV7-2 with TRBJ2-3; 7 bases fit TRBD1. CDR3 size: 15 residues. CDR1 is SGHTA and CDR2 is FQGNSA in the germline V gene. Trimming removed 1 base from V and 4 bases from J; junction bases left unmatched: 5. The DNA for the CDR3 is TGTGCCAGCAGCTTAGTCCTGAGGGGGCCAGATACGCAGTATTTT. Translating gives CASSLVLRGPDTQYF.

This clonotype was detected many times. This sequence joins TRBV29-1 and TRBJ2-1; 10 nucleotides align to TRBD2. Trimming cost V 2 bases and J 2 bases; bases outside gene matches: 9. The CDR3 has 17 amino acids. The germline gives CDR1 SQVTM, CDR2 ANQGSEA. In DNA, the CDR3 is TGCAGCGTTGAACGGCTAGCGGGAGAAGGGGCCTACAATGAGCAGTTCTTC. Translation gives CSVERLAGEGAYNEQFF.

This sequence joins TRBV7-2 and TRBJ1-5, with D maybe TRBD1 (5 bases). CDR1 and CDR2 (germline): SGHTA, FQGNSA. The CDR3 has 15 amino acids. The V gene lost 4 bases and the J gene lost 3 bases, with 13 bases spanning the gap. The CDR3 nucleotides are TGTGCCAGCAGCTCGCCGGGGGTCCCCAATCAGCCCCAGCATTTT. This translates into CASSSPGVPNQPQHF.

The rearrangement links TRBV19 to TRBJ1-1, with D maybe TRBD1 (5 bases). The V gene's germline CDR1 is LNHDA and CDR2 SQIVND (reference sequence). The V gene lost 3 bases and the J gene lost 12 bases, with 14 bases spanning the gap. The CDR3 is made up of 12 amino acids. DNA of the CDR3: TGTGCCAGTAGTATGATAAACAGGCGGACTTTCTTT. This codes for CASSMINRRTFF. Full variable domain (remainder filled in from reference TRBV19 and TRBJ1-1): DGGITQSPKYLFRKEGQNVTLSCEQNLNHDAMYWYRQDPGQGLRLIYYSQIVNDFQKGDIAEGYSVSREKKESFPLTVTSAQKNPTAFYLCASSMINRRTFFGQGTRLTVV.

This sequence joins TRBV4-2 and TRBJ2-1; possible D gene TRBD2, 6 bases. V lost 3 bases and J 0 bases, leaving 12 bases between the germline ends. This CDR3 region has 16 residues. Germline values: CDR1 LGHNA, CDR2 YNFKEQ. The CDR3 is CASSHRDSSSYNEQFF. Written as DNA, the CDR3 is TGTGCCAGCAGCCACCGGGACTCGAGCTCCTACAATGAGCAGTTCTTC.